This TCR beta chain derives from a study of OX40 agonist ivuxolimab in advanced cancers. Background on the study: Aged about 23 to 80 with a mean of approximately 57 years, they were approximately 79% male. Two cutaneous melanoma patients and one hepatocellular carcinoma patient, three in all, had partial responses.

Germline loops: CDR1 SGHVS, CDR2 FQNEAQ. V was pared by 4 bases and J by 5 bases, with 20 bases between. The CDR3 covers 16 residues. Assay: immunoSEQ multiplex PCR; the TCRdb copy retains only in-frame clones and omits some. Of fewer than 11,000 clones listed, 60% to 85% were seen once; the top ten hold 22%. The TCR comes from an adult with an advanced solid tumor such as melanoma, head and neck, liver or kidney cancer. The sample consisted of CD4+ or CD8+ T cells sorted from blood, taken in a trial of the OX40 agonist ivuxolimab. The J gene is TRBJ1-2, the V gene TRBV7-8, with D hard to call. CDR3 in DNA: TGTGCCAGCAGCTCAACTAGGATGAGGGATGAGTATGGCTACACCTTC. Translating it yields CASSSTRMRDEYGYTF.